This T cell receptor beta chain was identified in a study of early T cells in non-severe SARS-CoV-2 infection. The V end was cut by 4 bases, the J end by 0 bases, with 13 bases between. Per the germline V gene, CDR1 is MNHEY and CDR2 is SVGAGI. The CDR3 runs to 16 residues. Unique molecular identifiers were attached to individual cDNA molecules. TCRdb re-derived calls from the 5' RACE reads in MiXCR, one entry per CDR3 protein. The sample includes 50,000 to 70,000 distinct CDR3 sequences, under 10% of them seen just once. This clonotype was seen only a few times. The gene calls are TRBV6-5 and TRBJ1-3; D uncertain. This TCR derives from an adult who was a healthcare worker with PCR-confirmed SARS-CoV-2 infection or an uninfected control (not recorded which). The sequenced sample consisted of whole blood. The CDR3 is CASSSGRPISGNTIYF. CDR3 coding DNA: TGTGCCAGCAGTTCAGGACGGCCGATCTCTGGAAACACCATATATTTT.